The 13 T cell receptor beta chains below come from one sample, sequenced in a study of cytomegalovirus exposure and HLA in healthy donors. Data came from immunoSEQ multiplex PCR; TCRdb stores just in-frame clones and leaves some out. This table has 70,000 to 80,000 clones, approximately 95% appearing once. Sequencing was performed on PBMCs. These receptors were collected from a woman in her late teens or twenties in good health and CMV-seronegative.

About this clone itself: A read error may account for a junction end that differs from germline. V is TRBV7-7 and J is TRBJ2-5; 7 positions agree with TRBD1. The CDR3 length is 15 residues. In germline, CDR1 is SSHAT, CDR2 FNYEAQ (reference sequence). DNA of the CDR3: TGTGCTAGCAGCTTACGGGACAGCAACCAAGAGACCCAGTACTTC. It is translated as CASSLRDSNQETQYF.

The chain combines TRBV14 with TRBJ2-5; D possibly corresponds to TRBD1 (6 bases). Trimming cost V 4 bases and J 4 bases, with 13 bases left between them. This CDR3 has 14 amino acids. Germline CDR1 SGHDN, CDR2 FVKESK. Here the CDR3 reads CASSPTDRLETQYF. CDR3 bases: TGTGCCAGCAGCCCAACAGACAGGTTAGAGACCCAGTACTTC.

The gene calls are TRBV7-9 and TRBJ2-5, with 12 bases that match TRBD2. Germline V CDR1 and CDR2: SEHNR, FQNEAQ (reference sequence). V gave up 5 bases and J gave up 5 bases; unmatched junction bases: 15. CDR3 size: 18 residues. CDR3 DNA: TGTGCCAGCAGCAATAGCGTGCCTAGCGGGAGGGCCAGGGAGACCCAGTACTTC. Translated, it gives CASSNSVPSGRARETQYF.

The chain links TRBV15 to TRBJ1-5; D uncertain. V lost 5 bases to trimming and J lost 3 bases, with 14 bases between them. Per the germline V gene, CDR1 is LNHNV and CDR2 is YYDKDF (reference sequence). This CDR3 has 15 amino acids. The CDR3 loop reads CATSVEAALNQPQHF. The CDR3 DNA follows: TGTGCCACCAGCGTCGAGGCAGCTCTCAATCAGCCCCAGCATTTT.

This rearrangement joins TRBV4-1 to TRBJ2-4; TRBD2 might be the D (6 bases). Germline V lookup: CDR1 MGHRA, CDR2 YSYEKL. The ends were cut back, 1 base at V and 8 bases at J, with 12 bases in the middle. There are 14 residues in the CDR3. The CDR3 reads CASSQVGLDDIQYF. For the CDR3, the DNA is TGCGCCAGCAGCCAAGTGGGACTCGACGACATTCAGTACTTC.

CDR3: CSVGAGATGELFF. The CDR3 bases are TGCAGCGTTGGAGCAGGGGCCACCGGGGAGCTGTTTTTT. The chain uses TRBV29-1 and TRBJ2-2, with D maybe TRBD1 (6 bases). With 4 bases removed from V and 4 bases from J, the gap between germline ends came to 10 bases. From germline, CDR1 is SQVTM and CDR2 ANQGSEA. The CDR3 sequence is 13 residues long.

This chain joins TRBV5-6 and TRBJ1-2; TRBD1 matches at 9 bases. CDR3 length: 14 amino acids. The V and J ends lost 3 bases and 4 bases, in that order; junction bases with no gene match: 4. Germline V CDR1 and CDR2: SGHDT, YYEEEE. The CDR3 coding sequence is TGTGCCAGCAGCTCGGGACAGGGTGGCTATGGCTACACCTTC. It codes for CASSSGQGGYGYTF.

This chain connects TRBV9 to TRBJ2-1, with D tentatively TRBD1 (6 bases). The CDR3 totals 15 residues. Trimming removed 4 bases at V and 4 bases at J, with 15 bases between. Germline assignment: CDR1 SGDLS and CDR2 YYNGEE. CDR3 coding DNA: TGTGCCAGCAGCAGCGGACCGGACAGATACAATGAGCAGTTCTTC. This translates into CASSSGPDRYNEQFF.

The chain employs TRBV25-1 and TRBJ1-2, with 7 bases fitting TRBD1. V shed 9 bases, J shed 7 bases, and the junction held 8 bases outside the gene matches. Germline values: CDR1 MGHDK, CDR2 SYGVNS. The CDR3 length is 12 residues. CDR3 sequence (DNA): TGTGCCAGTTGGACAGGAATTGGTGGCTACACCTTC. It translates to CASWTGIGGYTF.

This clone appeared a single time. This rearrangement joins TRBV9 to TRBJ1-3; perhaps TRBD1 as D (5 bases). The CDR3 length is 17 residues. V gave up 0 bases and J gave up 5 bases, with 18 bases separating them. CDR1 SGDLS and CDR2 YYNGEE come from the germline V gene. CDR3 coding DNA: TGTGCCAGCAGCGTAGGCCCGACAGACAACTTTCGAAACACCATATATTTT. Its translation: CASSVGPTDNFRNTIYF.

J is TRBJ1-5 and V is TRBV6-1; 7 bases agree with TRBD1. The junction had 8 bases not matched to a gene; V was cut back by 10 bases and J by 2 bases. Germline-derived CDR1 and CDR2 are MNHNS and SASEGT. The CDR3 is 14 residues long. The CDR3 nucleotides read TGTGCCATCGAAGGGGGCGCGGGCAATCAGCCCCAGCATTTT. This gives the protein CAIEGGAGNQPQHF.

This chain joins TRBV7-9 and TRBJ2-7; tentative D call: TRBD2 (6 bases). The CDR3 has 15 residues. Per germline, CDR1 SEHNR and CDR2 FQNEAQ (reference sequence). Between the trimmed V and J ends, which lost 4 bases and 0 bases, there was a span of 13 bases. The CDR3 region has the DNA TGTGCCAGCAGCTCGGGTGGAGGGTCCTCCTACGAGCAGTACTTC. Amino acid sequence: CASSSGGGSSYEQYF.

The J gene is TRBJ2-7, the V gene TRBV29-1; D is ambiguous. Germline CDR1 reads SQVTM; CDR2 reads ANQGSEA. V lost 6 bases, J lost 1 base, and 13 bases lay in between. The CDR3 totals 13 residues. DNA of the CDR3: TGCAGCGTGCTGACGACGGAGTCCTACGAGCAGTACTTC. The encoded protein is CSVLTTESYEQYF.